The T cell receptor beta chain described here comes from a study of blood T cell repertoires in COVID-19. About the research overall: Some COVID-19 samples were acute and others convalescent; all came from the United States, Italy and Spain. PBMCs, B-cell-depleted T cells, or T cells provided the cDNA or gDNA that made up the material.

Per the original data handling: By means of reference gene primer amplification, nucleated cell counts were estimated. Sequencing was performed with immunoSEQ multiplex PCR; in TCRdb, only in-frame clones are kept and a portion is missing. V, J and clone size are those of that table, while D and trimming were read from the DNA. The sample includes under 250,000 clones, 84% of them seen just once. This CDR3 is 13 amino acids long. Germline CDR1 is SGHRS and CDR2 is YFSETQ. Trimming removed 3 bases from V and 9 bases from J; junction bases left unmatched: 8. This sequence was found in a woman aged 55 to 70 who had recovered from COVID-19. This sequence joins TRBV5-1 and TRBJ1-2, with TRBD1 matching 7 bases. Sequencing used peripheral blood. DNA of the CDR3: TGCGCCAGCAGCTCCCAGAGGGGGCAAAGCTACACCTTC. Protein sequence: CASSSQRGQSYTF.